The 9 T cell receptor beta chains below come from one sample, sequenced in a study of cytomegalovirus exposure and HLA in healthy donors. PCR employed 60 Vbeta and 13 Jbeta primers. Sequencing was performed with immunoSEQ multiplex PCR; in TCRdb, only in-frame clones are kept and a portion is missing. Counted here are about 150,000 clones, under 90% occurring once; the ten biggest clones make up almost 2.5%. Input material: PBMCs. The receptor set was obtained from a boy aged 2 to 10 in good health and CMV-seronegative.

Concerning this clone itself: At one of its ends the junction is not consistent with the germline gene, which may arise from a read error. The chain has TRBV7-3 and TRBJ2-1; TRBD2 matches 9 bases. The CDR3 has 19 residues. The germline V gene has CDR1 SGHTA and CDR2 FQGTGA. CDR3: CSSSLGKREDRHHVNEQFF. The CDR3 bases are TGTTCCAGCAGCTTAGGGAAGCGGGAGGATAGACACCACGTCAATGAGCAGTTCTTC.

The V gene is TRBV11-2, the J gene TRBJ2-7; TRBD2 is a possible D gene (6 bases). V dropped 5 bases and J dropped 2 bases, with 19 bases sitting between them. CDR3 length: 16 amino acids. Germline loops: CDR1 SGHAT, CDR2 FQNNGV. This CDR3 is CASSNYRDSLTYEQYF. The CDR3 nucleotides read TGTGCCAGCAGCAATTACCGGGACTCCCTCACCTACGAGCAGTACTTC. Full variable domain (rest looked up from reference TRBV11-2 and TRBJ2-7): EAGVAQSPRYKIIEKRQSVAFWCNPISGHATLYWYQQILGQGPKLLIQFQNNGVVDDSQLPKDRFSAERLKGVDSTLKIQPAKLEDSAVYLCASSNYRDSLTYEQYFGPGTRLTVT.

With regard to this clone: A read error may produce the germline difference seen at one junction end. The gene calls are TRBV6-5 and TRBJ1-3; D is uncertain. In germline, CDR1 is MNHEY, CDR2 SVGAGI. The CDR3 runs to 15 residues. The DNA for the CDR3 is TGCGATGAGGAGGCAGAAGTAAGCAAAAGAAACACCATATATTTT. It encodes CDEEAEVSKRNTIYF.

This sequence joins TRBV28 and TRBJ2-7; TRBD1 might be the D (6 bases). Germline V CDR1 and CDR2: MDHEN, SYDVKM. V dropped 6 bases and J dropped 0 bases, with 15 bases sitting between them. There are 15 residues in the CDR3. The CDR3 reads CASRSFDRSSYEQYF. The CDR3 DNA reads TGTGCCAGCAGGTCCTTCGACAGGTCCTCCTACGAGCAGTACTTC.

The chain carries TRBV4-1 and TRBJ2-7, with D tentatively TRBD1 (6 bases). The CDR3 runs 15 residues. The germline V and J ends were trimmed by 3 bases and 1 base, with 13 bases remaining between them. The germline V gene has CDR1 MGHRA and CDR2 YSYEKL. The CDR3 nucleotides read TGCGCCAGCAGCCAGGGCCGGGACACATCCTACGAGCAGTACTTC. Its protein product is CASSQGRDTSYEQYF.

V and J are TRBV12-2 and TRBJ1-5; the D call in the table, TRBD1, was not verified against the DNA. TRBV12-2 constitutes a pseudogene. The CDR3 extends over 19 amino acids. In DNA form, the CDR3 reads TGTGCAAGTCGCTCCTCCGCATGGGGGCGCCCGTATAGCAATCAGCCCCAGCATTTT. This codes for CASRSSAWGRPYSNQPQHF.

The chain has TRBV6-4 and TRBJ2-1; 7 positions agree with TRBD1. There are 15 residues in the CDR3. Losses at the gene ends were 5 bases for V and 4 bases for J; bases not matched to a gene: 8. Germline V gene lookup returns CDR1 MRHNA and CDR2 SNTAGT. As DNA, the CDR3 is TGTGCCAGCAGTAGACAGGGAATCCCTTACAATGAGCAGTTCTTC. It translates to CASSRQGIPYNEQFF.

V usage is TRBV7-9 and J usage is TRBJ2-5; D might be TRBD2 (5 bases). Germline loops: CDR1 SEHNR, CDR2 FQNEAQ (reference sequence). The CDR3 contains 19 residues. Trimming removed 5 bases from V and 5 bases from J, with 30 bases in between. This CDR3 is CASSPNPRSGWLGWETQYF. In nucleotides, the CDR3 is TGTGCCAGCAGCCCCAACCCTAGGTCGGGGTGGTTGGGTTGGGAGACCCAGTACTTC.

The chain employs TRBV2 and TRBJ2-7, with D possibly TRBD2 on 6 matching bases. The CDR3 extends over 13 amino acids. Germline loops: CDR1 SNHLY, CDR2 FYNNEI. Deletions cut 3 bases from V and 3 bases from J, with 9 bases between. The CDR3: CASSELGGYEQYF. CDR3 in DNA: TGTGCCAGCAGTGAGCTGGGGGGCTACGAGCAGTACTTC.